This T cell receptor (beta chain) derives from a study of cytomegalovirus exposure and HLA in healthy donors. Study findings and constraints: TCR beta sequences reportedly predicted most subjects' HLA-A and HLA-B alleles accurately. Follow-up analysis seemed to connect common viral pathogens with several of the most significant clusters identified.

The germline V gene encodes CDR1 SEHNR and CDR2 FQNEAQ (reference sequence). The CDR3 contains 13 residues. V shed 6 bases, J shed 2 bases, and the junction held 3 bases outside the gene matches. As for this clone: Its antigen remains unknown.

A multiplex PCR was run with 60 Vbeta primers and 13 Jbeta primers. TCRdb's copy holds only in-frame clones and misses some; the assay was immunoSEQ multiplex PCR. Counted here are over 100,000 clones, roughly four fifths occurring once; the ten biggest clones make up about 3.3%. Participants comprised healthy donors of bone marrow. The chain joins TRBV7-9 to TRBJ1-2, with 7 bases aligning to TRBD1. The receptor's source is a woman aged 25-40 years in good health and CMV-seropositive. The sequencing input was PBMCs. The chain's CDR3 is CASRDRMNYGYTF. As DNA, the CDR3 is TGTGCCAGCAGGGACAGGATGAACTATGGCTACACCTTC.